This T cell receptor (beta chain) derives from a study of blood T cell repertoires in COVID-19. Original analysis: By means of reference gene primer amplification, nucleated cell counts were estimated. Generated by immunoSEQ multiplex PCR, the TCRdb table keeps only in-frame clones and is missing some. V and J calls and clone size come straight from that table; D and trimming were deduced from the DNA. The table includes approximately 210,000 clones, around 82% detected once. Source material: PBMCs or T cells enriched from blood (not recorded which). This clonotype was sampled from a man aged 25-40 years with acute COVID-19.

The DNA for the CDR3 is TGCGCCAGCAGCTTAGGGGGGGTACCCTCCTACAATGAGCAGTTCTTC. Protein sequence: CASSLGGVPSYNEQFF. J is TRBJ2-1 and V is TRBV5-1; D is possibly TRBD2 (7 bases). V was shortened by 2 bases and J by 0 bases, with 12 bases between the two germline ends. Germline values: CDR1 SGHRS, CDR2 YFSETQ. The CDR3 consists of 16 residues.